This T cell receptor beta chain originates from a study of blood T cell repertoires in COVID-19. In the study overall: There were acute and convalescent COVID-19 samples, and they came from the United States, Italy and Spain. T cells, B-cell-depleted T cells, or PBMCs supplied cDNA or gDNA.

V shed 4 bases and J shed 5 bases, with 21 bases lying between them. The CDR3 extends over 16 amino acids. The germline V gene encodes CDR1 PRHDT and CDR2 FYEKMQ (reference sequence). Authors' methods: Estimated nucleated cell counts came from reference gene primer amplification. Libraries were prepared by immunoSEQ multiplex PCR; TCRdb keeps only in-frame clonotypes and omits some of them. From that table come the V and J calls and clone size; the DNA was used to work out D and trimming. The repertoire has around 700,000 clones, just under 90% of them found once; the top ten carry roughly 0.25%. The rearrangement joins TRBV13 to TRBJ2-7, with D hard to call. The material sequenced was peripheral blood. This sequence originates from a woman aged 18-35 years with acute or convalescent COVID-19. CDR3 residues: CASSSPPRGMNDEQYF. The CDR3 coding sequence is TGTGCCAGCAGCTCCCCCCCCAGAGGTATGAACGACGAGCAGTACTTC.